This entry lists 14 T cell receptor beta chains sequenced from one sample in a study of blood T cell repertoires in COVID-19. Sequencing was performed with immunoSEQ multiplex PCR; in TCRdb, only in-frame clones are kept and a portion is missing. The sample shows about 59,000 clones, over 75% of them seen only once. Specimen: peripheral blood. The receptors here all came from an elderly man in a cohort sampled during active COVID-19.

The genes are TRBV18 and TRBJ1-3, with 7 bases that match TRBD1. CDR3 length: 15 residues. V lost 0 bases, J lost 2 bases, and 1 base stayed unmatched. CDR1 is KGHSH and CDR2 is LQKENI in the germline V gene. The chain's CDR3 is CASSPPRGPGNTIYF. The CDR3 DNA follows: TGTGCCAGCTCACCACCTAGGGGGCCTGGAAACACCATATATTTT.

The chain combines TRBV7-9 with TRBJ1-2; a possible D gene is TRBD1 (6 bases). Germline V CDR1 and CDR2: SEHNR, FQNEAQ (reference sequence). Deletions cut 5 bases from V and 0 bases from J, with 16 bases between. There are 16 residues in the CDR3. The CDR3 spells CASSPSGTKSNYGYTF. The CDR3 coding sequence is TGTGCCAGCAGCCCCTCAGGGACAAAATCTAACTATGGCTACACCTTC.

This rearrangement joins TRBV7-2 to TRBJ2-1; D is possibly TRBD2 (5 bases). Germline assignment: CDR1 SGHTA and CDR2 FQGNSA. This CDR3 has 15 amino acids. Deletions cut 5 bases from V and 4 bases from J, with 15 bases between. The CDR3 loop is CASSRAHTRYNEQFF. CDR3 nucleotide sequence: TGTGCCAGCAGCAGAGCCCATACTAGGTACAATGAGCAGTTCTTC.

The rearrangement uses TRBV3-1 (or the pseudogene TRBV3-2) and TRBJ2-1; D possibly corresponds to TRBD2 (6 bases). In germline, CDR1 is LGHDT, CDR2 YNNKEL (reference sequence). With 4 bases removed from V and 2 bases from J, the gap between germline ends came to 9 bases. The CDR3 loop spans 14 amino acids. CDR3 nucleotide sequence: TGTGCCAGCAGCCGAAGCGGGCCCTACAATGAGCAGTTCTTC. Encoded protein: CASSRSGPYNEQFF.

The chain combines TRBV4-2 with TRBJ2-1, with D possibly TRBD2 on 6 matching bases. The CDR3 is made up of 16 amino acids. The germline gives CDR1 LGHNA, CDR2 YNFKEQ. The V end was cut by 0 bases, the J end by 8 bases, with 17 bases between. CDR3 sequence: CASSQDRRLEGDEQFF. The CDR3 DNA reads TGTGCCAGCAGCCAAGATCGAAGACTAGAAGGCGATGAGCAGTTCTTC.

J is TRBJ2-2 and V is TRBV5-1, with a weak D call TRBD2 (6 bases). Trimming removed 0 bases at V and 2 bases at J, with 8 bases between. The CDR3 totals 15 residues. CDR1 and CDR2 from the germline V gene are SGHRS and YFSETQ. The chain's CDR3 is CASSLGGLNTGELFF. In DNA form, the CDR3 reads TGCGCCAGCAGCTTGGGCGGACTAAACACCGGGGAGCTGTTTTTT.

V and J are TRBV7-2 and TRBJ2-7; 9 bases match TRBD2. With V trimmed by 5 bases and J by 2 bases, 7 bases remained unmatched. The CDR3 spans 15 residues. CDR1 is SGHTA and CDR2 is FQGNSA in the germline V gene. The CDR3: CASSPIAGAPYEQYF. The CDR3 DNA reads TGTGCCAGCAGCCCGATAGCGGGGGCCCCCTACGAGCAGTACTTC.

This chain links TRBV5-1 with TRBJ2-5, with 11 bases matching TRBD2. CDR1 SGHRS and CDR2 YFSETQ come from the germline V gene. The CDR3 length is 18 residues. V was pared by 3 bases and J by 4 bases, with 14 bases of the junction left unmatched. CDR3 nucleotides: TGCGCCAGCAGCTCGTTACTAGCGGGGGCGACGGGGGGAGAGACCCAGTACTTC. As protein: CASSSLLAGATGGETQYF. Based on the CDR3 plus reference TRBV5-1 and TRBJ2-5, the full variable domain is KAGVTQTPRYLIKTRGQQVTLSCSPISGHRSVSWYQQTPGQGLQFLFEYFSETQRNKGNFPGRFSGRQFSNSRSEMNVSTLELGDSALYLCASSSLLAGATGGETQYFGPGTRLLVL.

This chain joins TRBV30 and TRBJ1-1; maybe TRBD1 (5 bases). Germline CDR1 and CDR2: GTSNPN and SVGIG (reference sequence). The V and J ends lost 1 base and 1 base respectively, with 7 bases between them. CDR3 length: 13 amino acids. The CDR3 loop is CAWSEGSNTEAFF. The CDR3 DNA follows: TGTGCCTGGAGTGAGGGGTCGAACACTGAAGCTTTCTTT.

The CDR3 nucleotides are TGTGCCAGCAGCCCAGGTTTTTTGGGACAGGGATTTCCTGAAGCTTTCTTT. Protein: CASSPGFLGQGFPEAFF. This rearrangement joins TRBV4-2 to TRBJ1-1, with TRBD1 matching over 9 bases. V gave up 4 bases and J gave up 6 bases; unmatched junction bases: 15. The CDR3 has 17 residues. CDR1 is LGHNA, CDR2 YNFKEQ, per germline.

The chain uses TRBV27 and TRBJ2-3; TRBD1 matches at 9 bases. Unmatched junction bases numbered 24, after V lost 5 bases and J lost 3 bases. The length of the CDR3 is 21 residues. Germline V CDR1 and CDR2: MNHEY, SMNVEV (reference sequence). CDR3 DNA sequence: TGTGCCAGCAGTGCGGGACAGGGTCATAGTAAGGGCGGGAGCAGTACAGATACGCAGTATTTT. This gives the protein CASSAGQGHSKGGSSTDTQYF.

This chain connects TRBV4-3 to TRBJ2-7; weak D call: TRBD1 (5 bases). V lost 0 bases and J lost 5, with 8 bases in between. CDR3 length: 13 residues. The germline CDR1 and CDR2 sequences are LGHNA and YSLEER. This CDR3 reads CASSQDRAHEQYF. The CDR3 region has the DNA TGCGCCAGCAGCCAAGACAGGGCCCACGAGCAGTACTTC.

The V gene is TRBV5-8, the J gene TRBJ2-7; 11 bases are shared with TRBD2. The CDR3 has 16 amino acids. Per germline, CDR1 SGHTS and CDR2 YDEGEE. The junction had 5 bases not matched to a gene; V was cut back by 0 bases and J by 3 bases. DNA for the CDR3: TGTGCCAGCAGCTTGGAGGGTAGCGGGAGGGACTACGAGCAGTACTTC. Residues: CASSLEGSGRDYEQYF.

There are a few counts of this clone. V usage is TRBV7-2 and J usage is TRBJ2-2; TRBD1 agrees at 9 bases. The ends lost 5 bases at V and 14 bases at J; junction bases unmatched: 3. The CDR3 length is 11 residues. CDR1 SGHTA and CDR2 FQGNSA come from the germline V gene. The CDR3 sequence is CASSRDRVLFF. In DNA, the CDR3 is TGTGCCAGCAGCCGGGACAGGGTACTGTTTTTT.